This T cell receptor beta chain was profiled in a study of shared clonotypes between healthy human individuals. Negatively enriched CD4+ T cells were divided by CD45RA into naive and memory. In the source study's methods: ImmunoSEQ yielded junction-only sequences lacking quality scores, so filtering differed. The table came from immunoSEQ multiplex PCR; TCRdb's copy has only in-frame clones and leaves some out. The V and J calls and the clone size are those of that table, but D and trimming were determined from the DNA. The sample holds more than 1 million clones, 75% to 80% seen once. The TCR sequence derives from a man younger than 35 in good health. Some clones in this sample may be carry-over from other donors' samples. Sequencing was carried out using memory CD4+ T cells from PBMCs. This sample's subset: CD45RA-negative fraction.

The CDR3 coding sequence is TGTGCCAGTAGTCCGCGTTACAGGGGTTCTGGGGCCAACGTCCTGACTTTC. Translation: CASSPRYRGSGANVLTF. V is TRBV19 and J is TRBJ2-6, with 7 bases matching TRBD1. After removal of 5 bases from V and 1 base from J, the junction contained 8 bases not matched to a gene. Looked up from germline, CDR1 is LNHDA and CDR2 is SQIVND (reference sequence). CDR3 size: 17 residues.